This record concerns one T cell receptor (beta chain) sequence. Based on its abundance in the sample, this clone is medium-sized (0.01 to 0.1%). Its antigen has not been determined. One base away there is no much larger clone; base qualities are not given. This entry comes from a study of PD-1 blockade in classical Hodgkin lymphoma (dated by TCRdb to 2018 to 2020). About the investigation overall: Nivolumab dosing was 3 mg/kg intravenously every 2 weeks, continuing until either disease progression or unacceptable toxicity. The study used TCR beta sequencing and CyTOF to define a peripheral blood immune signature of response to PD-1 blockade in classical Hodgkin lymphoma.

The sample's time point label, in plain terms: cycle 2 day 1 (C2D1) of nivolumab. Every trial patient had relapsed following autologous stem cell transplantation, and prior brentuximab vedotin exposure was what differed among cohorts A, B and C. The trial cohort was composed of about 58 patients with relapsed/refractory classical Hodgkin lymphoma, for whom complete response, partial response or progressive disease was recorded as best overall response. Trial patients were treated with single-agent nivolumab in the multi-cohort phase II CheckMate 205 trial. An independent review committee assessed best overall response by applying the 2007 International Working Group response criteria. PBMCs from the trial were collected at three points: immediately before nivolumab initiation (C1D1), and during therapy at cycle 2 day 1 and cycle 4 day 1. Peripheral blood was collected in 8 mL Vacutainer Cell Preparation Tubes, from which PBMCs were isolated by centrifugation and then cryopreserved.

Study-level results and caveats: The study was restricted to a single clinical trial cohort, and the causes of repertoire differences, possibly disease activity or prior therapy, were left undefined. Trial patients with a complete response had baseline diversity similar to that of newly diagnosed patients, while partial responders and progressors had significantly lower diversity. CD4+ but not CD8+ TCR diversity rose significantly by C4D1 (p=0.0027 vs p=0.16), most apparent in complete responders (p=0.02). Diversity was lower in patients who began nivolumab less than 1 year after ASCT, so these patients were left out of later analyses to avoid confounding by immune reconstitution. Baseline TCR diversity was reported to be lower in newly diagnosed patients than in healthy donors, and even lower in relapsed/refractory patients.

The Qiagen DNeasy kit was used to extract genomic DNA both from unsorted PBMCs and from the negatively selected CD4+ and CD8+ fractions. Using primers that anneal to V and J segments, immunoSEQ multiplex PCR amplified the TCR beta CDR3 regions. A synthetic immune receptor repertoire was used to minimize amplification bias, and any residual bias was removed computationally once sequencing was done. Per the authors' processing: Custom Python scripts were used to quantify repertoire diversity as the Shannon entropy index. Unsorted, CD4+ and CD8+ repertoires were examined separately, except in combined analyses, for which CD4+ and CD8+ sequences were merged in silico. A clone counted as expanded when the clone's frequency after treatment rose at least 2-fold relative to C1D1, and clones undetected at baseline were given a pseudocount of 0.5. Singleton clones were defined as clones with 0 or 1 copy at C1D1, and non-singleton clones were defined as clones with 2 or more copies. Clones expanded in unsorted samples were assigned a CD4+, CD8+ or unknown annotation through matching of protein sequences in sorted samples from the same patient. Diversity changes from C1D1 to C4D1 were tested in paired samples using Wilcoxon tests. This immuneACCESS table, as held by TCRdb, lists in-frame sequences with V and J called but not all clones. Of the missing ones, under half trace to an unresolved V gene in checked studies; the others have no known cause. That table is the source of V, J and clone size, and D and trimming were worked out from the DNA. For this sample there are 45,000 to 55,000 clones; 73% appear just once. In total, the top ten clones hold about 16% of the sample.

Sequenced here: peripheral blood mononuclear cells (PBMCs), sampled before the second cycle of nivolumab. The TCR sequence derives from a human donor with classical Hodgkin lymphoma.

The DNA sequence is as follows: TGTGCCAGCAGTGACCAACCCGGGACAGGGGCCTCCTACGAGCAGTACTTC. Its protein product is CASSDQPGTGASYEQYF. The rearrangement joined TRBV6-1 to TRBJ2-7; 10 middle bases align to TRBD1. Trimmed from V: 3 bases; trimmed from J: 0 bases; junction bases lacking a gene match: 8. Taken from cysteine to phenylalanine, the CDR3 has 17 residues. The kept DNA is CDR3 alone, 51 bases in frame from the first base. Based on the germline V gene, the CDR1 and CDR2 sequences are MNHNS and SASEGT.